A selection of T cell receptor beta chains follows, all from one sample in a study of blood T cell repertoires in COVID-19. Only in-frame clones appear in the TCRdb table, and some are missing; sequencing was by immunoSEQ multiplex PCR. The sample lists under 200,000 clones, approximately 84% occurring once. Sequencing used peripheral blood. These receptors were obtained from a man aged 18 to 29 with active or convalescent COVID-19. The CDR3 runs from the conserved cysteine through the conserved F or W. Where a row states a size, it is once, few, many or the class of an expanded clone; other rows omit it.

V gene: TRBV10-2
clone size: -
J gene: TRBJ1-5
CDR3 protein: CASSPNRVRNQPQHF

V gene: TRBV6-4
clone size: -
J gene: TRBJ2-3
CDR3 protein: CASSRTSAAPDTQYF

V gene: TRBV27
clone size: -
J gene: TRBJ1-1
CDR3 protein: CASSRLRTGVNTEAFF

V gene: TRBV19
clone size: -
J gene: TRBJ2-7
CDR3 protein: CASSMAGGPGSSYEQYF

V gene: TRBV7-8
clone size: few
J gene: TRBJ2-6
CDR3 protein: CASTLFEGVASYSGANVLTF

V gene: TRBV27
clone size: -
J gene: TRBJ2-7
CDR3 protein: CASRSSVSRYEQYF

V gene: TRBV6-5
clone size: -
J gene: TRBJ2-7
CDR3 protein: CASTQQGAGAYEQYF

V gene: TRBV10-3
clone size: -
J gene: TRBJ1-4
CDR3 protein: CAISEQGQGLEKLFF

V gene: TRBV10-2
clone size: -
J gene: TRBJ1-5
CDR3 protein: CASSAKGAGRGQPQHF

V gene: TRBV18
clone size: -
J gene: TRBJ2-7
CDR3 protein: CASSEPGQGAQEQYF

V gene: TRBV12-3/TRBV12-4
clone size: once
J gene: TRBJ2-1
CDR3 protein: CASSLRLADEQFF

V gene: TRBV10-3
clone size: -
J gene: TRBJ2-7
CDR3 protein: CAISVGLIYEQYF

V gene: TRBV3-1/TRBV3-2
clone size: -
J gene: TRBJ2-5
CDR3 protein: CASSQGLAGGRETQYF

V gene: TRBV27
clone size: few
J gene: TRBJ1-1
CDR3 protein: CASSSNLGRGPEAFF

V gene: TRBV9
clone size: once
J gene: TRBJ2-7
CDR3 protein: CASSSGGGHRDYEQYF

V gene: TRBV19
clone size: -
J gene: TRBJ2-1
CDR3 protein: CASSIAGLRRNEQFF

V gene: TRBV3-1/TRBV3-2
clone size: few
J gene: TRBJ1-2
CDR3 protein: CASSQGLPGTNNGYTF

V gene: TRBV4-1
clone size: -
J gene: TRBJ2-5
CDR3 protein: CASSHPGQQETQYF

V gene: TRBV10-1
clone size: -
J gene: TRBJ2-5
CDR3 protein: CASSDGQGVLTQYF

V gene: TRBV11-2
clone size: few
J gene: TRBJ2-7
CDR3 protein: CASSLRQGLPSAF

V gene: TRBV3-1/TRBV3-2
clone size: -
J gene: TRBJ2-3
CDR3 protein: CASRRSGGTDTQYF

V gene: TRBV6-5
clone size: -
J gene: TRBJ2-7
CDR3 protein: CATTRRTDPYEQYF

V gene: TRBV18
clone size: -
J gene: TRBJ2-7
CDR3 protein: CASSPPGTKSYEQYF

V gene: TRBV4-1
clone size: -
J gene: TRBJ1-5
CDR3 protein: CASSNGQAQNQPQHF

V gene: TRBV6-5
clone size: -
J gene: TRBJ1-1
CDR3 protein: CASRQDDRGPEAFF

V gene: TRBV7-9
clone size: -
J gene: TRBJ1-2
CDR3 protein: CASTPLSGESYGYTF

V gene: TRBV6-5
clone size: -
J gene: TRBJ2-3
CDR3 protein: CASGLARTDTQYF

V gene: TRBV28
clone size: medium-sized
J gene: TRBJ1-6
CDR3 protein: CASTFKTEGNSPLHF

V gene: TRBV18
clone size: -
J gene: TRBJ2-7
CDR3 protein: CASSPLRSYEQYF

V gene: TRBV5-1
clone size: -
J gene: TRBJ2-4
CDR3 protein: CASSFLAGNAKNIQYF

V gene: TRBV7-9
clone size: -
J gene: TRBJ2-3
CDR3 protein: CASRSQGVADTQYF

V gene: TRBV29-1
clone size: -
J gene: TRBJ2-1
CDR3 protein: CSVAGQGGEQFF

V gene: TRBV12-5
clone size: -
J gene: TRBJ1-5
CDR3 protein: CASGSGRNQPQHF

V gene: TRBV5-1
clone size: -
J gene: TRBJ2-3
CDR3 protein: CASSLDRGGTDTQYF

V gene: TRBV7-2
clone size: few
J gene: TRBJ2-7
CDR3 protein: CASSLGGGSYEQYF

V gene: TRBV19
clone size: -
J gene: TRBJ1-1
CDR3 protein: CASSTGTAQNTEAFF

V gene: TRBV7-3
clone size: -
J gene: TRBJ2-7
CDR3 protein: CASSLNPFYEQYF

V gene: TRBV7-9
clone size: -
J gene: TRBJ1-5
CDR3 protein: CASSRGGLGQPQHF

V gene: TRBV7-9
clone size: -
J gene: TRBJ2-1
CDR3 protein: CASSLRQGIRNEQFF

V gene: TRBV12-3/TRBV12-4
clone size: -
J gene: TRBJ2-3
CDR3 protein: CASSLASADTQYF

V gene: TRBV28
clone size: -
J gene: TRBJ2-1
CDR3 protein: CASSLWKDSAYNEQFF

V gene: TRBV5-1
clone size: -
J gene: TRBJ1-5
CDR3 protein: CASSLDGRVSNQPQHF

V gene: TRBV5-1
clone size: -
J gene: TRBJ1-6
CDR3 protein: CASSLRQGDSPLHF

V gene: TRBV11-3
clone size: -
J gene: TRBJ2-2
CDR3 protein: CASSPGLAGRAGELFF

V gene: TRBV2
clone size: -
J gene: TRBJ2-7
CDR3 protein: CASSEGRGVYEQYF

V gene: TRBV5-5
clone size: -
J gene: TRBJ1-1
CDR3 protein: CASSFTGTVLTEAFF

V gene: TRBV10-3
clone size: few
J gene: TRBJ2-5
CDR3 protein: CAISDSGRRDQETQYF

V gene: TRBV19
clone size: -
J gene: TRBJ1-5
CDR3 protein: CASSTGYQPQHF

V gene: TRBV19
clone size: -
J gene: TRBJ2-7
CDR3 protein: CASSTVPRSSEQYF

V gene: TRBV6-5
clone size: -
J gene: TRBJ1-6
CDR3 protein: CASRSDRGNSPLHF

V gene: TRBV28
clone size: -
J gene: TRBJ1-1
CDR3 protein: CASSPQTGHTEAFF

V gene: TRBV13
clone size: -
J gene: TRBJ2-3
CDR3 protein: CASSFSGTSGSWGTDTQYF

V gene: TRBV5-4
clone size: -
J gene: TRBJ2-7
CDR3 protein: CASSLGHLGTSQRGYEQYF

V gene: TRBV7-9
clone size: -
J gene: TRBJ2-3
CDR3 protein: CASNPERYTDTQYF